One and the same sample provided the 21 T cell receptor beta chains below, sequenced in a study of blood T cells in healthy people across ages. The use of a sample-barcoded 5' primer and a J-beta primer mix characterized a second PCR of roughly 7 to 11 cycles. TCRdb processed the 5' RACE reads anew with MiXCR; each CDR3 protein has one entry. This table has some 760,000 distinct CDR3 sequences, more than 20% appearing once. A further study also used this sample, focusing on T cells of mothers and their children.

The sequenced sample consisted of blood. These receptors all come from a boy between 10 and 17 years old in good health.

This clonotype was detected many times. The V gene is TRBV18, the J gene TRBJ2-5, with D unresolved. Per germline, CDR1 KGHSH and CDR2 LQKENI. V lost 3 bases, J lost 3 bases, and 8 bases lay in between. The CDR3 consists of 13 residues. CDR3 coding DNA: TGTGCCAGCTCACCGCCATCAAAAGAGACCCAGTACTTC. This translates into CASSPPSKETQYF.

The chain joins TRBV30 to TRBJ1-3; D remains ambiguous. Germline CDR1 and CDR2: GTSNPN and SVGIG (reference sequence). The CDR3 spans 17 residues. Trimming stripped 2 bases from V and 0 bases from J, with 17 bases between. The CDR3 reads CAWSPTALRDSGNTIYF. CDR3 DNA: TGTGCCTGGAGTCCAACTGCTCTGCGCGACTCTGGAAACACCATATATTTT.

This clonotype came up a few times. The J gene is TRBJ2-1, the V gene TRBV6-5; D uncertain. Germline V gene sequence: CDR1 MNHEY, CDR2 SVGAGI. V was pared by 0 bases and J by 5 bases, with 11 bases between. This CDR3 contains 15 residues. The CDR3 sequence is CASSYSGSLNNEQFF. In nucleotides, the CDR3 is TGTGCCAGCAGTTACTCAGGGTCTCTGAACAATGAGCAGTTCTTC.

The chain is built from TRBV25-1 and TRBJ1-2; possible D gene TRBD1, 6 bases. Trimming took off 4 bases at V and 3 bases at J, with 12 bases between the two ends. Germline lookup yields CDR1 MGHDK and CDR2 SYGVNS. There are 14 residues in the CDR3. DNA of the CDR3: TGTGCCAGCAGTGGTGGGGGCGGCCACTATGGCTACACCTTC. This encodes CASSGGGGHYGYTF.

This clonotype was counted between two and nine times. The V and J genes are TRBV6-1 and TRBJ2-5; tentatively, D is TRBD2 (9 bases). Trimming stripped 5 bases from V and 3 bases from J, with 22 bases between. The CDR3 has 17 residues. Germline lookup yields CDR1 MNHNS and CDR2 SASEGT. CDR3 loop: CASSRQGMPSGKETQYF. The CDR3 nucleotides are TGTGCCAGCAGTCGACAGGGGATGCCTAGCGGGAAAGAGACCCAGTACTTC.

This clonotype has just a few counts. The gene calls are TRBV29-1 and TRBJ1-2; possibly TRBD1 for D (5 bases). This CDR3 has 13 residues. Trimming removed 5 bases at V and 5 bases at J, with 15 bases between. Germline V gives CDR1 SQVTM, CDR2 ANQGSEA. CDR3 nucleotide sequence: TGCAGCGTTACGGGGCCAGGATTTTATGGCTACACCTTC. Translated: CSVTGPGFYGYTF.

The chain's CDR3 is CASSEDRGAMPAFF. CDR3 in DNA: TGTGCCAGCAGTGAGGACAGGGGGGCTATGCCGGCTTTCTTT. The chain recombines TRBV2 with TRBJ1-1, with 10 bases aligning to TRBD1. The CDR3 totals 14 residues. V lost 3 bases and J lost 11; bases outside the gene matches: 9. Germline V gives CDR1 SNHLY, CDR2 FYNNEI.

This clonotype was counted a few times. The rearrangement links TRBV11-2 to TRBJ2-4; 8 nucleotides align to TRBD2. The CDR3 totals 13 residues. The germline CDR1 and CDR2 sequences are SGHAT and FQNNGV. Losses at the gene ends were 6 bases for V and 9 bases for J; bases not matched to a gene: 7. The CDR3 DNA reads as TGTGCCAGCAGAGATCCCCGGGAGGGCATTCAGTACTTC. It codes for CASRDPREGIQYF.

The chain combines TRBV5-1 with TRBJ2-5; D is uncertain. This CDR3 comprises 14 residues. V lost 2 bases and J lost 5, with 13 bases in between. CDR1 and CDR2 (germline): SGHRS, YFSETQ. CDR3 amino acids: CASSFRTQLETQYF. The CDR3 nucleotides are TGCGCCAGCAGCTTTAGGACCCAACTGGAGACCCAGTACTTC.

This rearrangement joins TRBV4-1 to TRBJ2-1, with a weak D call TRBD2 (6 bases). TRBJ2-7 matches the DNA end more closely, so the J call is doubtful. Germline CDR1 MGHRA, CDR2 YSYEKL. This CDR3 region has 16 residues. The CDR3 reads CASSQDQWRGNYEQYF. DNA for the CDR3: TGCGCCAGCAGCCAAGATCAGTGGCGGGGAAACTACGAGCAGTACTTC.

The rearrangement links TRBV2 to TRBJ2-1, with 10 bases aligning to TRBD2. Losses at the gene ends were 0 bases for V and 8 bases for J; bases not matched to a gene: 1. This CDR3 has 14 amino acids. In germline, CDR1 is SNHLY, CDR2 FYNNEI. The CDR3, as DNA: TGTGCCAGCAGTGAAGCGCTAGCGGGAGATGAGCAGTTCTTC. Its translation is CASSEALAGDEQFF. The variable domain in full, with the rest retrieved from reference TRBV2 and TRBJ2-1, is EPEVTQTPSHQVTQMGQEVILRCVPISNHLYFYWYRQILGQKVEFLVSFYNNEISEKSEIFDDQFSVERPDGSNFTLKIRSTKLEDSAMYFCASSEALAGDEQFFGPGTRLTVL.

The chain employs TRBV27 and TRBJ2-5, with TRBD1 identical over 10 bases. The J call is doubtful: the DNA matches TRBJ2-7 better. CDR1 and CDR2 from the germline V gene are MNHEY and SMNVEV (reference sequence). The CDR3 extends over 15 amino acids. The CDR3 loop is CASSSSGTGALEQYF. In nucleotides, the CDR3 is TGTGCCAGCAGTTCTTCCGGGACAGGGGCCCTCGAGCAGTACTTC.

This clonotype has a count of ten or more. The J gene is TRBJ2-5, the V gene TRBV4-3, with D perhaps matching TRBD1 (5 bases). V was shortened by 2 bases and J by 4 bases, with 17 bases between the two germline ends. Looked up from germline, CDR1 is LGHNA and CDR2 is YSLEER. The CDR3 sequence is 16 residues long. This chain's CDR3 is CASSQFVAQGGETQYF. The DNA for the CDR3 is TGCGCCAGCAGCCAATTCGTGGCGCAGGGCGGAGAGACCCAGTACTTC.

This clonotype was picked up a small number of times. J is TRBJ2-3 and V is TRBV7-3, with 12 bases aligning to TRBD2. The V and J ends lost 3 bases and 6 bases, in that order; junction bases with no gene match: 10. CDR1 and CDR2 (germline): SGHTA, FQGTGA. The length of the CDR3 is 17 residues. CDR3 residues: CASSFPSGRAMLDTQYF. Here the CDR3 DNA reads TGTGCCAGCAGCTTTCCTAGCGGGAGGGCGATGTTGGATACGCAGTATTTT.

This clonotype was picked up a small number of times. J is TRBJ2-7 and V is TRBV18, with 8 bases identical to TRBD1. V gave up 6 bases and J gave up 3 bases; unmatched junction bases: 7. The length of the CDR3 is 14 residues. Germline V lookup: CDR1 KGHSH, CDR2 LQKENI. DNA for the CDR3: TGTGCCAGCTCCTCGGACAGGGTATTCTACGAGCAGTACTTC. Its translation: CASSSDRVFYEQYF.

This rearrangement joins TRBV18 to TRBJ2-1; possibly TRBD1 or TRBD2 for D (5 bases each). The CDR3 runs to 15 residues. Germline-derived CDR1 and CDR2 are KGHSH and LQKENI. The V end lost 3 bases, the J end lost 8 bases, and 17 bases lay between the germline ends. The CDR3 region has the DNA TGTGCCAGCTCACCGAGAGGGGCAGCCGTCGATGAGCAGTTCTTC. It is translated as CASSPRGAAVDEQFF.

The chain uses TRBV12-3 or TRBV12-4 and TRBJ2-2, with D maybe TRBD2 (6 bases). The CDR3 totals 13 residues. V shed 7 bases and J shed 7 bases, with 13 bases lying between them. CDR3 residues: CASTPTGDGELFF. The CDR3 DNA follows: TGTGCCAGCACCCCTACGGGGGACGGGGAGCTGTTTTTT.

The chain couples TRBV20-1 to TRBJ2-1; TRBD2 aligns across 10 bases. The germline gives CDR1 DFQATT, CDR2 SNEGSKA (reference sequence). J gave up 5 bases and V 8 bases, and 12 bases lay outside the gene matches. The CDR3 consists of 15 residues. CDR3 nucleotide sequence: TGCAGTTATAGAAGGACTAGCGGACAAGACAATGAGCAGTTCTTC. Protein: CSYRRTSGQDNEQFF.

This chain uses TRBV15 with TRBJ2-7; 7 positions agree with TRBD1. The length of the CDR3 is 14 residues. Germline V CDR1 and CDR2: LNHNV, YYDKDF (reference sequence). V shed 1 base and J 2 bases; nucleotides not matched to a gene: 2. The CDR3 loop is CATSRGDSTYEQYF. DNA of the CDR3: TGTGCCACCAGCAGAGGGGACAGCACCTACGAGCAGTACTTC.

This clonotype was detected only a few times. The chain couples TRBV29-1 to TRBJ1-1, with D possibly being TRBD1 (5 bases). Germline assignment: CDR1 SQVTM and CDR2 ANQGSEA. Trimming stripped 4 bases from V and 1 base from J, with 10 bases between. CDR3 length equals 13 residues. CDR3 sequence (DNA): TGCAGCGTTGTCGGTGGGGGGAACACTGAAGCTTTCTTT. Encoded protein: CSVVGGGNTEAFF.

The rearrangement uses TRBV4-3 and TRBJ2-5; TRBD2 matches 10 bases. J gave up 8 bases and V 0 bases, and 9 bases lay outside the gene matches. The germline CDR1 and CDR2 sequences are LGHNA and YSLEER. The CDR3 is 16 amino acids. The CDR3 loop is CASSQDGASGGGTQYF. The CDR3, as DNA: TGCGCCAGCAGCCAAGATGGGGCTAGCGGGGGCGGCACCCAGTACTTC.